This is a list of T cell receptor beta chains from one sample in a study of beta chain features in type 1 diabetes. Assay used: immunoSEQ multiplex PCR; TCRdb lists only in-frame clones, some missing. The table has 300,000 or so clones, roughly an eighth seen once. The sequenced material came from naive CD4+ T cells from blood. The receptors stem from a man aged 25 to 45 with type 1 diabetes. Each CDR3 is given with its conserved first and last residue. The order of the fields is D gene, V gene, CDR3 protein. D genes are given only for firm matches.

>-|TRBV7-2
CASSYRAGDQPQHF
>-|TRBV28
CASSFPAFEQYF
>-|TRBV2
CASSEGTSSTLEETQYF
>-|TRBV29-1
CSVKNSGNTIYF
>TRBD1|TRBV10-3
CAISEQGSTDTQYF
>-|TRBV5-1
CASSLRTPNYGYTF
>-|TRBV7-8
CASSLGRSEETQYF
>TRBD1|TRBV7-2
CASSLEGTGTHQPQHF
>TRBD2|TRBV7-9
CASSVLAVNTGELFF
>TRBD1|TRBV27
CASSQDRGYQPQHF